This T cell receptor beta chain comes out of a study of shared clonotypes between healthy human individuals. TCRdb's table, derived via immunoSEQ multiplex PCR, lists solely in-frame clones and lacks some. Here the sample spans more than 2,000,000 clones, approximately 93% being singletons. Remarks on this clone: Its cognate antigen is unknown.

Overall study findings and caveats: Among non-shared clonotypes, generation probabilities were lower than among those shared by all four donors. The small donor group covered limited genetic and exposure diversity.

V was clipped by 6 bases and J by 2 bases, with 13 bases between them. The CDR3 is 15 residues long. The germline V gene encodes CDR1 SNHLY and CDR2 FYNNEI. The rearrangement uses TRBV2 and TRBJ2-2, with a possible D match to TRBD2 (6 bases). Sequencing was performed on naive CD4+ T cells from PBMCs. The subset is: CD45RA+ positively selected. The sequence was obtained from a man between 18 and 35 years old in good health. Some clones in this sample may be carry-over from other donors' samples. CDR3 DNA sequence: TGTGCCAGCAGACTAGCCCCAGTCAACACCGGGGAGCTGTTTTTT. Its protein product is CASRLAPVNTGELFF.